This T cell receptor (beta chain) stems from a study of T cells in localized non-small cell lung cancer. Assay used: immunoSEQ multiplex PCR; TCRdb lists only in-frame clones, some missing. This table has 13,000 or so clones, roughly nine tenths appearing once. The V and J ends lost 8 bases and 5 bases, in that order; junction bases with no gene match: 11. From germline, CDR1 is LNHDA and CDR2 SQIVND (reference sequence). This CDR3 has 17 amino acids. General study findings and limits: In uninvolved adjacent lung, T cell clonality reached its highest value, exceeding tumor.

In regard to this clone: The antigen remains unidentified.

Source: peripheral blood mononuclear cells, taken before any cancer treatment. This receptor was taken from a man aged 35-69 years with stage III lung adenocarcinoma. The chain joins TRBV19 to TRBJ2-2, with TRBD2 matching over 13 bases. In DNA form, the CDR3 reads TGTGCCAGTCGGAATCTCGGACTAGCGGGAGAAACCGGGGAGCTGTTTTTT. This sequence encodes CASRNLGLAGETGELFF.